This T cell receptor beta chain was documented in a study of blood T cell repertoires in COVID-19. At the level of the study: Samples representing acute and convalescent COVID-19 were sourced from the United States, Italy and Spain. Nucleic acid was either cDNA or gDNA, and it came from T cells, B-cell-depleted T cells, or PBMCs.

TCRdb's table, derived via immunoSEQ multiplex PCR, lists solely in-frame clones and lacks some. The sample yields some 77,000 clones, around 90% seen once. Germline CDR1 is SGHVS and CDR2 is FNYEAQ. The ends were cut back, 5 bases at V and 0 bases at J, with 14 bases in the middle. The CDR3 contains 16 residues. The sample comprised peripheral blood. This TCR derives from a woman over 75 with active or convalescent COVID-19. The chain couples TRBV7-6 to TRBJ2-1; no clear D gene. The CDR3 is CASSTPLTRSYNEQFF. CDR3 in DNA: TGTGCCAGCAGCACGCCTCTCACGCGCTCCTACAATGAGCAGTTCTTC.